Here is one T cell receptor (beta chain) with its context. With random hexamers, reverse transcription was performed on about 0.5 to 1 ug of RNA. TCRdb redid the calling of the immunoSEQ multiplex PCR reads with MiXCR, one entry per CDR3 protein. This sample has about 130,000 distinct CDR3 sequences, with about 92% found just once. Germline assignment: CDR1 SGHDT and CDR2 YYEEEE. The V end was cut by 2 bases, the J end by 4 bases, with 9 bases between. The CDR3 is 13 amino acids. Peripheral blood CD8+ and CD4+ T cells were profiled by TCR beta sequencing. Relapsing-remitting disease, either stable or active, was present in the treatment-naive patients who were the multiple sclerosis controls. Negative isolation was used for CD8+ and CD4+ T cells and FACS enrichment for TEMRA cells. The data are from a study of CD8 T cells in Susac syndrome.

The specimen was CD8+ T cells from PBMCs. The source is a human donor with multiple sclerosis. The chain recombines TRBV5-6 with TRBJ1-1; no definite D call. The CDR3 region has the DNA TGTGCCAGCAGCTTTTTCCTCGCCACTGAAGCTTTCTTT. Translating it yields CASSFFLATEAFF. Supplemented by reference TRBV5-6 and TRBJ1-1, the full variable domain reads DAGVTQSPTHLIKTRGQQVTLRCSPKSGHDTVSWYQQALGQGPQFIFQYYEEEERQRGNFPDRFSGHQFPNYSSELNVNALLLGDSALYLCASSFFLATEAFFGQGTRLTVV.